The 28 T cell receptor beta chains listed next were all sequenced from one sample in a study of T cells in tuberculosis. After thawing and overnight rest, PBMC were stained with GMM-loaded CD1B tetramer, viability dye and anti-CD3 for sorting. The lipid loaded on the CD1B tetramers was C32 glucose monomycolate from Rhodococcus equi. Using immunoSEQ multiplex PCR, the repertoire was profiled, and TCRdb retains in-frame clones only, with some absent. Of 80,000 to 100,000 clones detected, about nine tenths appear once; the ten largest clones hold approximately 2%. Material: CD1b-GMM tetramer-negative cells sorted from PBMCs. The source is an adult woman with latent tuberculosis.

The V gene is TRBV2, the J gene TRBJ1-4; 8 bases align to TRBD1. The germline V gene encodes CDR1 SNHLY and CDR2 FYNNEI. The CDR3 contains 15 residues. V gave up 6 bases and J gave up 8 bases; unmatched junction bases: 11. The chain's CDR3 is CASSETSGQEEKLFF. CDR3 DNA: TGTGCCAGCAGCGAGACGTCGGGACAGGAAGAAAAACTGTTTTTT.

The chain combines TRBV25-1 with TRBJ2-7; TRBD2 might be the D (5 bases). V was pared by 5 bases and J by 6 bases, with 8 bases between. Germline assignment: CDR1 MGHDK and CDR2 SYGVNS. This CDR3 is 11 amino acids long. CDR3 sequence: CASSRGLEQYV. The CDR3 nucleotides read TGTGCCAGCAGTAGAGGGCTCGAGCAGTACGTC.

V is TRBV5-5 and J is TRBJ2-3, with D uncertain. In germline, CDR1 is SGHKS, CDR2 YYEKEE (reference sequence). Deletions cut 4 bases from V and 0 bases from J, with 6 bases between. The CDR3 is 13 residues long. CDR3 loop: CASSPPSTDTQYF. CDR3 DNA sequence: TGTGCCAGCAGCCCCCCTAGCACAGATACGCAGTATTTT.

V is TRBV29-1 and J is TRBJ1-1; 7 nucleotides align to TRBD1. The CDR3 contains 12 residues. V was clipped by 4 bases and J by 5 bases; unmatched bases: 4. From germline, CDR1 is SQVTM and CDR2 ANQGSEA. This CDR3 is CSVVGGRTEAFF. For the CDR3, the DNA is TGCAGCGTTGTAGGGGGCAGGACTGAAGCTTTCTTT. Drawing the rest from reference TRBV29-1 and TRBJ1-1, the complete variable domain is SAVISQKPSRDICQRGTSLTIQCQVDSQVTMMFWYRQQPGQSLTLIATANQGSEATYESGFVIDKFPISRPNLTFSTLTVSNMSPEDSSIYLCSVVGGRTEAFFGQGTRLTVV.

The CDR3 region is CASSFSGVGETQYF. CDR3 coding DNA: TGCGCCAGCAGCTTTAGCGGCGTGGGGGAGACCCAGTACTTC. The J gene is TRBJ2-5, the V gene TRBV5-1; tentatively, D is TRBD2 (6 bases). CDR3 length: 14 amino acids. V shed 2 bases and J shed 5 bases, with 13 bases lying between them. Germline CDR1 SGHRS, CDR2 YFSETQ. Supplemented by reference TRBV5-1 and TRBJ2-5, the full variable domain reads KAGVTQTPRYLIKTRGQQVTLSCSPISGHRSVSWYQQTPGQGLQFLFEYFSETQRNKGNFPGRFSGRQFSNSRSEMNVSTLELGDSALYLCASSFSGVGETQYFGPGTRLLVL.

The chain uses TRBV14 and TRBJ2-7; 7 bases are shared with TRBD2. Germline V gene sequence: CDR1 SGHDN, CDR2 FVKESK. Unmatched junction bases numbered 12, after V lost 0 bases and J lost 1 base. The CDR3 has 18 amino acids. This CDR3 is CASSQDAQGGTRSYEQYF. The DNA of the CDR3 is TGTGCCAGCAGCCAAGATGCCCAGGGAGGGACTCGATCCTACGAGCAGTACTTC.

The V and J genes are TRBV11-2 and TRBJ2-1, with TRBD1 as a possible D gene (5 bases). Germline CDR1 is SGHAT and CDR2 is FQNNGV. V lost 0 bases and J lost 2, with 8 bases in between. The CDR3 runs 15 residues. CDR3 in DNA: TGTGCCAGCAGCTTAGACCCAGGGACCTACAATGAGCAGTTCTTC. Translation gives CASSLDPGTYNEQFF.

The V and J genes are TRBV5-6 and TRBJ1-2; 7 bases fit TRBD1. Trimming removed 2 bases from V and 4 bases from J; junction bases left unmatched: 5. The CDR3 contains 14 residues. The V gene's germline CDR1 is SGHDT and CDR2 YYEEEE. The DNA for the CDR3 is TGTGCCAGCAGCTTTAAACAGGGGACCTATGGCTACACCTTC. It codes for CASSFKQGTYGYTF.

This CDR3 reads CASFYMAGSYNEQFF. The CDR3 DNA is TGTGCCAGCTTCTATATGGCAGGCTCCTACAATGAGCAGTTCTTC. The chain recombines TRBV5-5 with TRBJ2-1; D remains ambiguous. CDR1 and CDR2 from the germline V gene are SGHKS and YYEKEE (reference sequence). The V end was cut by 7 bases, the J end by 0 bases, with 14 bases between. This CDR3 region has 15 residues. Looking up the rest from reference TRBV5-5 and TRBJ2-1 gives the full variable domain: DAGVTQSPTHLIKTRGQQVTLRCSPISGHKSVSWYQQVLGQGPQFIFQYYEKEERGRGNFPDRFSARQFPNYSSELNVNALLLGDSALYLCASFYMAGSYNEQFFGPGTRLTVL.

This CDR3 is CASSQNLDRNYEQYF. CDR3 coding DNA: TGCGCCAGCAGCCAAAACTTGGACAGAAACTACGAGCAGTACTTC. The chain carries TRBV4-1 and TRBJ2-7; a weak D match, TRBD1 (6 bases). Deletions cut 2 bases from V and 3 bases from J, with 14 bases between. Germline V lookup: CDR1 MGHRA, CDR2 YSYEKL. This CDR3 region has 15 residues.

The gene calls are TRBV19 and TRBJ2-1, with 11 nucleotides matching TRBD2. Losses at the gene ends were 8 bases for V and 9 bases for J; bases not matched to a gene: 6. The CDR3 is made up of 13 amino acids. Germline assignment: CDR1 LNHDA and CDR2 SQIVND (reference sequence). CDR3 nucleotides: TGTGCCAGTGATAGCGGGGGGGCCGGTGAGCAGTTCTTC. Its translation: CASDSGGAGEQFF.

The genes are TRBV6-1 and TRBJ1-4; 7 bases are a match to TRBD1. Germline loops: CDR1 MNHNS, CDR2 SASEGT. The CDR3 totals 14 residues. V shed 7 bases and J 8 bases; nucleotides not matched to a gene: 10. The chain's CDR3 is CASTPTGYHEKLFF. In nucleotides, the CDR3 is TGTGCCAGCACCCCGACAGGGTATCACGAAAAACTGTTTTTT.

V gene TRBV5-8 combines with J gene TRBJ2-2; a weak D match, TRBD1 (6 bases). Per germline, CDR1 SGHTS and CDR2 YDEGEE. This CDR3 spans 15 amino acids. V gave up 4 bases and J gave up 6 bases, with 16 bases separating them. CDR3 in DNA: TGTGCCAGCAGCCCAATTCCAGGGGTGGCCGGGGAGCTGTTTTTT. It is translated as CASSPIPGVAGELFF.

Here the CDR3 reads CASSLLSGGETQYF. As DNA, the CDR3 is TGTGCCAGCAGCTTGCTTAGCGGGGGTGAGACCCAGTACTTC. This sequence joins TRBV5-8 and TRBJ2-5; 9 bases are a match to TRBD2. Losses at the gene ends were 1 base for V and 5 bases for J; bases not matched to a gene: 3. CDR3 length: 14 residues. In germline, CDR1 is SGHTS, CDR2 YDEGEE.

V gene TRBV7-2 combines with J gene TRBJ2-5, with TRBD1 matching over 12 bases. Unmatched junction bases numbered 11, after V lost 5 bases and J lost 4 bases. Per the germline V gene, CDR1 is SGHTA and CDR2 is FQGNSA. The CDR3 consists of 17 residues. The CDR3 sequence is CASSPSPGTGGSETQYF. CDR3 sequence (DNA): TGTGCCAGCAGCCCCTCACCCGGGACAGGGGGCTCAGAGACCCAGTACTTC.

The V call is TRBV2, the J call TRBJ2-2; 7 bases are a match to TRBD2. CDR1 is SNHLY and CDR2 is FYNNEI in the germline V gene. This CDR3 spans 14 amino acids. V gave up 7 bases and J gave up 6 bases; unmatched junction bases: 8. The CDR3 spells CASKGREVSGELFF. Here the CDR3 DNA reads TGTGCCAGCAAAGGGAGGGAGGTGTCCGGGGAGCTGTTTTTT.

The gene calls are TRBV29-1 and TRBJ1-2; tentative D call: TRBD1 (5 bases). CDR3 size: 14 residues. The germline V gene has CDR1 SQVTM and CDR2 ANQGSEA. V shed 8 bases and J shed 0 bases, with 16 bases lying between them. Here the CDR3 DNA reads TGCAGCTCCGGGGGAGGAGCAACTAACTATGGCTACACCTTC. This gives the protein CSSGGGATNYGYTF.

This clone was seen only once. V and J are TRBV29-1 and TRBJ2-3, with TRBD2 matching over 8 bases. Trimming took 6 bases from V and 5 from J; bases not matched to a gene: 7. The CDR3 is made up of 13 amino acids. Germline CDR1 and CDR2: SQVTM and ANQGSEA. The CDR3 nucleotides are TGCAGCGTGCCCGGTAGCGGGGAAGATACGCAGTATTTT. Protein sequence: CSVPGSGEDTQYF.

The V call is TRBV7-8, the J call TRBJ2-1, with D maybe TRBD2 (6 bases). V shed 5 bases and J shed 7 bases, with 9 bases lying between them. Looked up from germline, CDR1 is SGHVS and CDR2 is FQNEAQ. The CDR3 is 12 amino acids. CDR3 DNA sequence: TGTGCCAGCAGCCCCGGGGGAAATGAGCAGTTCTTC. Protein: CASSPGGNEQFF.

This clone has just one count. V is TRBV30 and J is TRBJ1-2; 11 positions agree with TRBD1. After removal of 5 bases from V and 2 bases from J, the junction contained 1 base not matched to a gene. CDR1 is GTSNPN, CDR2 SVGIG, per germline (reference sequence). CDR3 size: 13 residues. The CDR3 DNA sequence: TGTGCCTGGGGACAGGGGGCAAACTATGGCTACACCTTC. Its translation is CAWGQGANYGYTF.

In regard to this clone: Other nucleotide sequences in the sample specify the same CDR3. The genes are TRBV5-1 and TRBJ2-1, with 7 nucleotides matching TRBD1. With V trimmed by 0 bases and J by 2 bases, 2 bases remained unmatched. The germline CDR1 and CDR2 sequences are SGHRS and YFSETQ. CDR3 length equals 15 residues. The CDR3 nucleotides read TGCGCCAGCAGCTTGGGACAGGGAGCCTACAATGAGCAGTTCTTC. It is translated as CASSLGQGAYNEQFF.

The chain employs TRBV15 and TRBJ2-1; 7 nucleotides align to TRBD1. V lost 0 bases to trimming and J lost 2 bases; unmatched junction nucleotides: 4. Germline values: CDR1 LNHNV, CDR2 YYDKDF (reference sequence). There are 16 residues in the CDR3. In nucleotides, the CDR3 is TGTGCCACCAGCAGAGATCTTCAGGGGGCCTACAATGAGCAGTTCTTC. It translates to CATSRDLQGAYNEQFF.

The chain is built from TRBV6-5 and TRBJ2-5; D possibly corresponds to TRBD2 (6 bases). The DNA matches TRBJ2-7 better at its end, which makes the J call doubtful. The CDR3 totals 14 residues. In germline, CDR1 is MNHEY, CDR2 SVGAGI. This chain's CDR3 is CASSYVAGSYEQYF. DNA for the CDR3: TGTGCCAGCAGTTATGTGGCGGGATCCTACGAGCAGTACTTC.

This clone is medium-sized. V is TRBV7-2 and J is TRBJ2-3; 7 bases map to TRBD2. The V segment lost 4 bases and the J segment 9 bases; nucleotides outside the gene matches: 10. Germline CDR1 is SGHTA and CDR2 is FQGNSA. The CDR3 is 14 amino acids. CDR3 loop: CASSYGGIMETQYF. The CDR3 coding sequence is TGTGCCAGCAGCTACGGGGGGATCATGGAGACGCAGTATTTT.

V is TRBV27 and J is TRBJ2-7, with D possibly being TRBD2 (6 bases). V lost 7 bases and J 3 bases, leaving 22 bases between the germline ends. CDR1 MNHEY and CDR2 SMNVEV come from the germline V gene (reference sequence). The CDR3 contains 16 residues. CDR3 protein: CASTETQPGENYEQYV. In nucleotides, the CDR3 is TGTGCCAGCACCGAAACTCAACCGGGAGAAAACTACGAGCAGTACGTC.

The CDR3 sequence is CASSQGGVRRAFF. The DNA of the CDR3 is TGCGCCAGCAGCCAAGGCGGGGTCAGGCGGGCTTTCTTT. The chain combines TRBV4-1 with TRBJ1-1; D ambiguous. The germline CDR1 and CDR2 sequences are MGHRA and YSYEKL. The V and J ends lost 1 base and 11 bases respectively, with 14 bases between them. The CDR3 runs to 13 residues.

V gene TRBV7-8 combines with J gene TRBJ2-5; possibly TRBD1 for D (6 bases). The V gene lost 5 bases and the J gene lost 2 bases, with 9 bases spanning the gap. CDR3 length: 13 residues. The germline CDR1 and CDR2 sequences are SGHVS and FQNEAQ. The DNA for the CDR3 is TGTGCCAGCAGCAGGGGGATACAAGAGACCCAGTACTTC. The encoded protein is CASSRGIQETQYF.

V is TRBV11-2 and J is TRBJ1-6, with D possibly being TRBD1 (5 bases). The V and J ends lost 0 bases and 7 bases respectively, with 16 bases between them. Germline CDR1 is SGHAT and CDR2 is FQNNGV. This CDR3 is built from 17 residues. The CDR3 nucleotides are TGTGCCAGCAGCTTAGAGAGCAGGTCTCAGGGCAATTCACCCCTCCACTTT. Protein sequence: CASSLESRSQGNSPLHF. The entire variable domain, with the rest obtained from reference TRBV11-2 and TRBJ1-6, is as follows: EAGVAQSPRYKIIEKRQSVAFWCNPISGHATLYWYQQILGQGPKLLIQFQNNGVVDDSQLPKDRFSAERLKGVDSTLKIQPAKLEDSAVYLCASSLESRSQGNSPLHFGNGTRLTVT.